This TCR beta chain emerged from a study of cytotoxic CD8 clonotypes in ibrutinib-treated CLL. Study-level points and caveats: Sustained-remission and progressing patients had unequal sampling times.

The germline gives CDR1 SNHLY, CDR2 FYNNEI. This CDR3 is built from 14 residues. J gave up 6 bases and V 6 bases, and 7 bases lay outside the gene matches. Comments on this clone: Its antigen remains unidentified.

Profiling relied on immunoSEQ multiplex PCR, and the TCRdb table lists in-frame clones only, not all of them. The table has about 14,000 clones, 55% to 70% seen once. The chain links TRBV2 to TRBJ1-4; 7 nucleotides line up with TRBD1. Material: PBMCs, obtained before ibrutinib treatment. The receptor was derived from a human donor with chronic lymphocytic leukemia. CDR3: CASSARGVYEKLFF. The DNA for the CDR3 is TGTGCCAGCAGCGCCAGGGGGGTCTATGAAAAACTGTTTTTT.